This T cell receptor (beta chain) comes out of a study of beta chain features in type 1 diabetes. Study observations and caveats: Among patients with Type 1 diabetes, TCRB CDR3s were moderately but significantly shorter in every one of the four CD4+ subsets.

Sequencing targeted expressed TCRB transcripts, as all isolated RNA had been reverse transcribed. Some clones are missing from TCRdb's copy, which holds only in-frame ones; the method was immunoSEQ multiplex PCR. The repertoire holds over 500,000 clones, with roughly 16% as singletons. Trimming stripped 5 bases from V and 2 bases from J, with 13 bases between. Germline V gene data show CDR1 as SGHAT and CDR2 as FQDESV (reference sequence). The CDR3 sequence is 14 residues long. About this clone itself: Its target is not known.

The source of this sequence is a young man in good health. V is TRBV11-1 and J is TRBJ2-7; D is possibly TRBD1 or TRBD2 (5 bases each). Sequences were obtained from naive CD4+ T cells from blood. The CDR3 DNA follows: TGTGCCAGCAGCCCCCCGGGACGGACCTACGAGCAGTACTTC. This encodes CASSPPGRTYEQYF.